Reported below is one T cell receptor beta chain. In the authors' methods: Reference gene primer amplification in the assay estimated nucleated cell counts. The assay was immunoSEQ multiplex PCR, and TCRdb's table has in-frame clones only and misses some. The V and J calls and clone size come from that table; D and trimming were worked out from the DNA. The profile shows about 220,000 clones, over 75% of them singletons. This record belongs to a study of blood T cell repertoires in COVID-19. On the study more broadly: T cells, B-cell-depleted T cells, or PBMCs provided the cDNA or gDNA that served as material.

The J segment lost 7 bases and the V segment lost 2 bases, leaving 10 bases of the junction unmatched. Per the germline V gene, CDR1 is SGDLS and CDR2 is YYNGEE. CDR3 size: 16 residues. Sequencing was performed on peripheral blood. This clonotype originated in a human donor in a cohort sampled during active COVID-19. The genes are TRBV9 and TRBJ2-1, with 9 bases matching TRBD2. The chain's CDR3 is CASSVGLAPQGNEQFF. CDR3 nucleotide sequence: TGTGCCAGCAGCGTCGGACTAGCGCCACAAGGGAATGAGCAGTTCTTC. The full variable domain, with the rest looked up from reference TRBV9 and TRBJ2-1, is DSGVTQTPKHLITATGQRVTLRCSPRSGDLSVYWYQQSLDQGLQFLIQYYNGEERAKGNILERFSAQQFPDLHSELNLSSLELGDSALYFCASSVGLAPQGNEQFFGPGTRLTVL.